This entry describes one TCR beta chain. The target antigen is unknown. This CDR3 is built from 17 residues. Germline V lookup: CDR1 SGDLS, CDR2 YYNGEE. The V segment lost 4 bases and the J segment 2 bases; nucleotides outside the gene matches: 4. The sample belongs to a study of siplizumab effects on memory and regulatory T cells. Findings and caveats of the study: Proliferating Tregs in siplizumab cultures were never verified as suppressive. Naive or memory phenotype assignment was not possible for roughly 75-97% of proliferating CD4+ or CD8+ clones. Under siplizumab, alloreactive sequences traced to unstimulated CD4+ memory cells were significantly reduced.

Roughly 9 x 10^4 TCR templates were assayed per sample. Profiled with immunoSEQ multiplex PCR; TCRdb holds only in-frame clones, not every one. The sample lists approximately 120,000 clones; about 91% were seen once. The sample taken for sequencing was Tregs sorted from blood. V and J are TRBV9 and TRBJ2-3; 16 bases are shared with TRBD2. The receptor comes from a human donor in good health. The CDR3 reads CASSPGTSGRATDTQYF. The CDR3 DNA sequence: TGTGCCAGCAGCCCGGGGACTAGCGGGAGGGCCACAGATACGCAGTATTTT.